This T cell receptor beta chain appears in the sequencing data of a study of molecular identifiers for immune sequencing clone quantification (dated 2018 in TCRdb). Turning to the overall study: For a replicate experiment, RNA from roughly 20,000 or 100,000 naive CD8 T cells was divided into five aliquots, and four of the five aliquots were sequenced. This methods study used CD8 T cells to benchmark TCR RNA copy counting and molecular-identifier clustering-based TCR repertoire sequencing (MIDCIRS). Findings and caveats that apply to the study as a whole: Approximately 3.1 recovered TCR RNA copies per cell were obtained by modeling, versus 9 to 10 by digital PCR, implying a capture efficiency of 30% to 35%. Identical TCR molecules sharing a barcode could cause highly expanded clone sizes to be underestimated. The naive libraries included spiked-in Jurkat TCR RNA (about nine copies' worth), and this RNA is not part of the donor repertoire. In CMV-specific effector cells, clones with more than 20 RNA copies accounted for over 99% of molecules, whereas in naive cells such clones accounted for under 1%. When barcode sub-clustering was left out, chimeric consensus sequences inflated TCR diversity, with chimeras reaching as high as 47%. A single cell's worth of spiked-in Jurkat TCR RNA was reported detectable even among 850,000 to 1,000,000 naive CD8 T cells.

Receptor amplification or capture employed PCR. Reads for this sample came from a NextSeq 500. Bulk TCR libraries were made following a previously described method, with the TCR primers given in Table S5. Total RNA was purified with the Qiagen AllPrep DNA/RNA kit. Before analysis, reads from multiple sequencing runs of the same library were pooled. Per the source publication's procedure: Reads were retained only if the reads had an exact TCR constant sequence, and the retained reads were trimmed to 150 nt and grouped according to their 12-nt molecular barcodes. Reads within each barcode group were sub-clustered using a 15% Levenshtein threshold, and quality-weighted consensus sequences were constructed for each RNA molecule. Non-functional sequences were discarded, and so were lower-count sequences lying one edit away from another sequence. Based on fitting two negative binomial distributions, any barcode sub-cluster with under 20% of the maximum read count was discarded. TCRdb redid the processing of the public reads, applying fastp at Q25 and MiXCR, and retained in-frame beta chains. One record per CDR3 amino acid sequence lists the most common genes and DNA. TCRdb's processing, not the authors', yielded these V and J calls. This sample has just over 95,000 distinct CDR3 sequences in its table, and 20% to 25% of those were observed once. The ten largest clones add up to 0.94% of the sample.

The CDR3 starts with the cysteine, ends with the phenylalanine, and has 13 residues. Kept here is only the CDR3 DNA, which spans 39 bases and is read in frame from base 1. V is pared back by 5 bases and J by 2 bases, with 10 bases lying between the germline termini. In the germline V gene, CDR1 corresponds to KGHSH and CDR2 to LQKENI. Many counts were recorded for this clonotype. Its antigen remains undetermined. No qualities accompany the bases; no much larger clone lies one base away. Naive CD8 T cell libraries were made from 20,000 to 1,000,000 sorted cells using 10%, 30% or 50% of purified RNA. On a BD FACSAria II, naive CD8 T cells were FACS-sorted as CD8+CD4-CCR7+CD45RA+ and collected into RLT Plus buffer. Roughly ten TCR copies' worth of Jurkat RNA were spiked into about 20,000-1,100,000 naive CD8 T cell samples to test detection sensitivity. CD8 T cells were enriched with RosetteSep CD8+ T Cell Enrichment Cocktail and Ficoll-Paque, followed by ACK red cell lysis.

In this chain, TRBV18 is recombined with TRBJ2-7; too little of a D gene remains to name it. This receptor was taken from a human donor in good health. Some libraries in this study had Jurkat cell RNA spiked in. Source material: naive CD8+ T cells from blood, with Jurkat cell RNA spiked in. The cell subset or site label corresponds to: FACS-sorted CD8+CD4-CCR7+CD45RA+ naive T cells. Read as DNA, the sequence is TGTGCCAGCTCAACTGCCTCGACCTACGAGCAGTACTTC. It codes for CASSTASTYEQYF. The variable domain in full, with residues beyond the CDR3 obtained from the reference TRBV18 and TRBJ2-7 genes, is NAGVMQNPRHLVRRRGQEARLRCSPMKGHSHVYWYRQLPEEGLKFMVYLQKENIIDESGMPKERFSAEFPKEGPSILRIQQVVRGDSAAYFCASSTASTYEQYFGPGTRLTVT.